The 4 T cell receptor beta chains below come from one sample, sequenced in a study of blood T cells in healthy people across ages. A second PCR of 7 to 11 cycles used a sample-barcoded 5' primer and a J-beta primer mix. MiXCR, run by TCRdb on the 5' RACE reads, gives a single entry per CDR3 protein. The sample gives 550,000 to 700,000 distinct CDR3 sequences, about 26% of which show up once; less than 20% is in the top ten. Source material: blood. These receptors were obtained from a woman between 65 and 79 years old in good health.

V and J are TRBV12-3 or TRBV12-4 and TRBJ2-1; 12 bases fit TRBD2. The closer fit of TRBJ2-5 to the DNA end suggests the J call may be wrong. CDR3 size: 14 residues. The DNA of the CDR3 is TGTGCCAGCAGCCGACTAGCGGGGGTGGAGACCCAGTACTTC. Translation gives CASSRLAGVETQYF.

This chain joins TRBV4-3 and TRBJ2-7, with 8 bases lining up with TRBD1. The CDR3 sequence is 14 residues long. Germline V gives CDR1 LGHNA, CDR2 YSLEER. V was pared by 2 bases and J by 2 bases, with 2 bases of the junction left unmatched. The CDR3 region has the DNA TGCGCCAGCAGCCAAACAGGGGGAACCTACGAGCAGTACTTC. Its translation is CASSQTGGTYEQYF.

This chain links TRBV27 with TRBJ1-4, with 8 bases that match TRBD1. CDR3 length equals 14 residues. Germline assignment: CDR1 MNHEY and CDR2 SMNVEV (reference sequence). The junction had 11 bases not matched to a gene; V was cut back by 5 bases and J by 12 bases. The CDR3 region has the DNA TGTGCCAGCAGTCTAAGGACAGGGATAGGGGAACTGTTTTTT. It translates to CASSLRTGIGELFF.

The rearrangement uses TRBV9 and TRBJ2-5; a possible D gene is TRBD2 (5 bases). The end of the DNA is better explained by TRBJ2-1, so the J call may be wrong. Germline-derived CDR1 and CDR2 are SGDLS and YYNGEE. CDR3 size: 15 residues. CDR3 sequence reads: CASSVGDSGSNEQFF. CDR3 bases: TGTGCCAGCAGCGTAGGAGATAGTGGGAGCAATGAGCAGTTCTTC.